This T cell receptor beta chain was documented in a study of T-cell memory formation after mild COVID-19. Study outcomes and limitations: Cross-reactive memory appears to have joined, as suggested by some responding clones showing up in pre-infection memory.

This clonotype was counted many times. Its antigen is currently unknown. Trimming removed 6 bases from V and 7 bases from J, with 16 bases in between. The CDR3 length is 13 residues. Via MiXCR, TCRdb re-called the 5' RACE reads, giving one row per CDR3 protein. The sample has a few hundred thousand distinct CDR3 sequences; 8% to 11% are singletons. The chain links TRBV12-3 or TRBV12-4 to TRBJ2-7; weak D call: TRBD1 (6 bases). Input material: PBMCs or a T cell subset sorted from them (not recorded which). This sequence originates from a young man who had mild COVID-19 (a few samples of this study predate the infection). Cell type and time point are not known. CDR3 in amino acids: CASRLTGTREQYF. In nucleotides, the CDR3 is TGTGCCAGCAGGTTAACAGGGACCCGTGAGCAGTACTTC.